This section outlines one T cell receptor beta chain sequence together with its context. Clones were sequenced by immunoSEQ multiplex PCR, and TCRdb holds only the in-frame ones, with some missing. Of approximately 41,000 clones in the sample, more than 75% were seen once. This specimen belongs to a study of T cell changes during pregnancy in multiple sclerosis. This TCR was recovered from a female donor with multiple sclerosis, enrolled in a pregnancy study. What was sequenced was PBMCs (not recorded whether the cells were cultured).

The CDR3 nucleotides read TGCGCCAGCAGCTCTCGGACAGGGGAGGGTGGGAACACTGAAGCTTTCTTT. Translation gives CASSSRTGEGGNTEAFF. The J gene is TRBJ1-1, the V gene TRBV5-1, with 9 positions matching TRBD1. This CDR3 is built from 17 residues. Unmatched junction bases numbered 10, after V lost 3 bases and J lost 1 base. CDR1 SGHRS and CDR2 YFSETQ come from the germline V gene.